A selection of T cell receptor beta chains follows, all from one sample in a study of post-analysis software for immune sequencing data. TCRdb reprocessed the PCR reads with MiXCR, giving one entry per CDR3 protein. Of about 460,000 distinct CDR3 sequences in the sample, 40% to 55% were seen once. Sequencing was performed on blood. Receptors were obtained from a girl aged 10-17 years with multiple sclerosis. Each CDR3 is given without its conserved first and last residue.

cdr3_length | j_call | v_call | cdr3_aa
11 | TRBJ1-6 | TRBV28 | ASRGQVYSPLH
11 | TRBJ1-6 | TRBV20-1 | SAPEEGDAPLH
13 | TRBJ2-7 | TRBV7-2 | ASSSYPQMRAEQY
14 | TRBJ2-7 | TRBV28 | ASSSGQYRGLYEQY
12 | TRBJ2-7 | TRBV20-1 | SAQHRRDSYEQY
10 | TRBJ2-1 | TRBV7-2 | ASSPNSHEQF
13 | TRBJ2-6 | TRBV7-3 | ASSITSYRANVLT
10 | TRBJ2-7 | TRBV7-2 | ASSLDVEEQY
10 | TRBJ2-7 | TRBV29-1 | SCTSENYEQY
12 | TRBJ1-2 | TRBV5-1 | ASSLEPGTIGYT
15 | TRBJ2-7 | TRBV7-9 | ASSFRGGAESSYEQY
12 | TRBJ1-1 | TRBV3-1 | ASSPQGGRGEAF
13 | TRBJ2-1 | TRBV20-1 | SAISGTSGSPEQF
13 | TRBJ2-7 | TRBV3-1 | ASSPQTGDAYEQY
16 | TRBJ1-4 | TRBV6-2/TRBV6-3 | ATKGRDRRVTANEKLF
13 | TRBJ2-7 | TRBV6-5 | ASSYRTGEAYEQY
13 | TRBJ2-7 | TRBV7-2 | ASSLGGTTTYEQY
13 | TRBJ2-7 | TRBV4-1 | ASSQGVGGSYEQY